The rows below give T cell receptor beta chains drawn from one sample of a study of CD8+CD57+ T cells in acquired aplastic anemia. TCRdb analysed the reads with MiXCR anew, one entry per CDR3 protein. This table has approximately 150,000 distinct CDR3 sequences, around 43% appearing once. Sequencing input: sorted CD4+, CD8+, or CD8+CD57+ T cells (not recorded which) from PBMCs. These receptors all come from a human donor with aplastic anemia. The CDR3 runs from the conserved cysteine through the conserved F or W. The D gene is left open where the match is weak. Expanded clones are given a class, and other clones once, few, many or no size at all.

CDR3 protein: CASASGPSYEQFF
CDR3 DNA: TGTGCCAGCGCGTCAGGGCCCAGCTATGAGCAGTTCTTC
V gene: TRBV7-2
J gene: TRBJ2-1
clone size: -
D gene: -

CDR3 protein: CASSDRLAGVETQYF
CDR3 DNA: TGTGCCAGCAGCGATCGACTAGCGGGAGTTGAGACCCAGTACTTC
V gene: TRBV7-9
J gene: TRBJ2-5
clone size: -
D gene: TRBD2

CDR3 protein: CASSATFSTDTQYF
CDR3 DNA: TGTGCCAGCAGCGCGACATTTAGCACAGATACGCAGTATTTT
V gene: TRBV9
J gene: TRBJ2-3
clone size: -
D gene: -

CDR3 protein: CASSVGTVSSPLHF
CDR3 DNA: TGTGCCAGCAGTGTCGGGACAGTCAGTTCACCCCTCCACTTT
V gene: TRBV12-3/TRBV12-4
J gene: TRBJ1-6
clone size: many
D gene: TRBD1

CDR3 protein: CASSFSGANVLTF
CDR3 DNA: TGTGCCAGCAGCTTCTCTGGGGCCAACGTCCTGACTTTC
V gene: TRBV7-8
J gene: TRBJ2-6
clone size: medium-sized
D gene: -

CDR3 protein: CASSRDPYNEQFF
CDR3 DNA: TGTGCCAGTAGCCGAGACCCCTACAATGAGCAGTTCTTC
V gene: TRBV9
J gene: TRBJ2-1
clone size: many
D gene: -

CDR3 protein: CSVGGGRNTIYF
CDR3 DNA: TGCAGCGTTGGAGGGGGGAGGAACACCATATATTTT
V gene: TRBV29-1
J gene: TRBJ1-3
clone size: -
D gene: -

CDR3 protein: CAISVEQGGSYEQYF
CDR3 DNA: TGTGCCATCAGTGTGGAACAGGGCGGGTCCTACGAGCAGTACTTC
V gene: TRBV10-3
J gene: TRBJ2-7
clone size: -
D gene: -

CDR3 protein: CASSANQAAALGYTF
CDR3 DNA: TGTGCCAGCAGCGCAAACCAGGCCGCGGCGTTGGGCTACACCTTC
V gene: TRBV5-8
J gene: TRBJ1-2
clone size: -
D gene: -

CDR3 protein: CASSPGETSGRYEQYF
CDR3 DNA: TGTGCCAGCAGCCCAGGCGAGACTAGCGGGCGGTACGAGCAGTACTTC
V gene: TRBV9
J gene: TRBJ2-7
clone size: -
D gene: TRBD2

CDR3 protein: CASSQWGLSYEQYF
CDR3 DNA: TGTGCCAGCAGCCAATGGGGGCTCTCCTACGAGCAGTACTTC
V gene: TRBV14
J gene: TRBJ2-7
clone size: -
D gene: -

CDR3 protein: CSARALTQSYNEQFF
CDR3 DNA: TGCAGTGCTAGAGCCCTAACCCAATCCTACAATGAGCAGTTCTTC
V gene: TRBV20-1
J gene: TRBJ2-1
clone size: many
D gene: -

CDR3 protein: CSALDWGDGYGYTF
CDR3 DNA: TGCAGTGCCCTGGATTGGGGCGACGGCTATGGCTACACCTTC
V gene: TRBV20-1
J gene: TRBJ1-2
clone size: -
D gene: -

CDR3 protein: CATSDLRLGPSTDTQYF
CDR3 DNA: TGTGCCACCAGTGATTTGCGTCTCGGGCCTAGCACAGATACGCAGTATTTT
V gene: TRBV24-1
J gene: TRBJ2-3
clone size: -
D gene: -

CDR3 protein: CASKDGKGAGNTIYF
CDR3 DNA: TGTGCCAGCAAAGATGGTAAAGGGGCTGGAAACACCATATATTTT
V gene: TRBV6-1
J gene: TRBJ1-3
clone size: many
D gene: -

CDR3 protein: CSAAVGSWGEAFF
CDR3 DNA: TGCAGTGCCGCTGTCGGGTCCTGGGGTGAAGCTTTCTTT
V gene: TRBV20-1
J gene: TRBJ1-1
clone size: many
D gene: -

CDR3 protein: CATSRVDRTYGYTF
CDR3 DNA: TGTGCCACCAGCAGAGTCGACAGGACATATGGCTACACCTTC
V gene: TRBV15
J gene: TRBJ1-2
clone size: -
D gene: -

CDR3 protein: CASNYRADNSPLHF
CDR3 DNA: TGTGCCAGTAATTACAGGGCCGATAATTCACCCCTCCACTTT
V gene: TRBV19
J gene: TRBJ1-6
clone size: many
D gene: -

CDR3 protein: CASSECLGSHTEAFF
CDR3 DNA: TGTGCCAGCAGTGAATGTTTGGGCAGCCACACTGAAGCTTTCTTT
V gene: TRBV25-1
J gene: TRBJ1-1
clone size: many
D gene: -

CDR3 protein: CSAKQGVSYEQYF
CDR3 DNA: TGCAGTGCTAAACAGGGGGTTTCCTACGAGCAGTACTTC
V gene: TRBV20-1
J gene: TRBJ2-7
clone size: -
D gene: TRBD1

CDR3 protein: CASSGTENSPLHF
CDR3 DNA: TGTGCCAGCAGTGGGACCGAAAATTCACCCCTCCACTTT
V gene: TRBV6-2/TRBV6-3
J gene: TRBJ1-6
clone size: few
D gene: -

CDR3 protein: CASSPTSTSLETQYF
CDR3 DNA: TGTGCCAGCAGTCCCACCTCGACAAGCTTGGAGACCCAGTACTTC
V gene: TRBV2
J gene: TRBJ2-5
clone size: -
D gene: -

CDR3 protein: CTLDPYNEQFF
CDR3 DNA: TGCACCCTGGACCCTTACAATGAGCAGTTCTTC
V gene: TRBV29-1
J gene: TRBJ2-1
clone size: few
D gene: -

CDR3 protein: CASSSTGYGYTF
CDR3 DNA: TGTGCCAGCAGTTCGACGGGTTATGGCTACACCTTC
V gene: TRBV6-5
J gene: TRBJ1-2
clone size: many
D gene: -